These 21 T cell receptor beta chains share one sample of origin, sequenced in a study of vaccination and CD4 T cells after COVID-19. The Oncomine TCR Beta short-read assay was what sequenced the DNA obtained from cultured CD4+ T cells. TCRdb used MiXCR to reprocess the PCR reads, holding one entry per CDR3 protein. The sample holds around 5,000 distinct CDR3 sequences, approximately 48% seen once. What these receptors recognize is not known. Documented treatment: approximately nine-day PBMC culture with coronavirus spike peptide pools or control peptides (ViraFEST assay). Sequenced: CD4+ T cells from blood, cultured in vitro. Receptors originate from a human donor who had recovered from COVID-19.

The chain recombines TRBV7-2 with TRBJ1-2; weak D call: TRBD1 (6 bases). Trimming pared 5 bases from V and 8 bases from J, leaving 15 bases between. The CDR3 runs to 13 residues. Germline V gives CDR1 SGHTA, CDR2 FQGNSA. The DNA of the CDR3 is TGTGCCAGCAGCGACCGGGACATCGGGGGCTACACCTTC. Amino acid sequence: CASSDRDIGGYTF.

The V gene is TRBV27, the J gene TRBJ2-6, with D possibly TRBD1 on 6 matching bases. With 4 bases removed from V and 0 bases from J, the gap between germline ends came to 28 bases. In germline, CDR1 is MNHEY, CDR2 SMNVEV (reference sequence). The CDR3 covers 22 residues. CDR3 nucleotides: TGTGCCAGCAGTTCCTCCTACAGGGTAGGGTGGGTAGGACTCTCTGGGGCCAACGTCCTGACTTTC. This sequence encodes CASSSSYRVGWVGLSGANVLTF.

The chain couples TRBV19 to TRBJ2-3, with TRBD2 identical over 14 bases. The CDR3 loop spans 16 amino acids. CDR1 is LNHDA and CDR2 is SQIVND in the germline V gene (reference sequence). V gave up 5 bases and J gave up 7 bases; unmatched junction bases: 8. CDR3 sequence: CASSLSTSGGAYTQYF. The CDR3 region has the DNA TGTGCCAGTAGTTTATCGACTAGCGGGGGGGCCTATACGCAGTATTTT.

This rearrangement joins TRBV6-1 to TRBJ2-5, with D perhaps matching TRBD1 or TRBD2 (6 bases each). The CDR3 spans 13 residues. With 5 bases removed from V and 7 bases from J, the gap between germline ends came to 14 bases. Germline lookup yields CDR1 MNHNS and CDR2 SASEGT. For the CDR3, the DNA is TGTGCCAGCAGTCCCCAGGAGGGGGGGACCCAGTACTTC. It codes for CASSPQEGGTQYF.

This chain links TRBV6-5 with TRBJ2-7, with TRBD1 matching over 9 bases. This CDR3 spans 15 amino acids. V was clipped by 3 bases and J by 4 bases; unmatched bases: 7. Germline CDR1 is MNHEY and CDR2 is SVGAGI. The CDR3 DNA is TGTGCCAGCAGTTATACACAGGGGGCGCAGTACGAGCAGTACTTC. Its protein product is CASSYTQGAQYEQYF.

This clonotype occurred a few times. J is TRBJ1-2 and V is TRBV7-2; D is undetermined. The germline V and J ends were trimmed by 1 base and 5 bases, with 5 bases remaining between them. Germline CDR1 is SGHTA and CDR2 is FQGNSA. There are 12 residues in the CDR3. The CDR3 region has the DNA TGTGCCAGCAGCTTAGAAACGTATGGCTACACCTTC. Encoded protein: CASSLETYGYTF.

This chain uses TRBV5-1 with TRBJ1-2, with TRBD1 identical over 7 bases. V dropped 0 bases and J dropped 4; count of bases not matched to a gene: 6. Germline CDR1 reads SGHRS; CDR2 reads YFSETQ. The CDR3 runs 15 residues. CDR3 residues: CASSLEGQPLYGYTF. The CDR3 coding sequence is TGCGCCAGCAGCTTGGAGGGACAGCCCCTCTATGGCTACACCTTC.

The rearrangement links TRBV6-2 or TRBV6-3 to TRBJ2-7; 7 positions match TRBD1. Trimming removed 2 bases from V and 3 bases from J; junction bases left unmatched: 7. This CDR3 contains 15 residues. CDR1 MNHEY and CDR2 SVGEGT come from the germline V gene. The CDR3 DNA is TGTGCCAGCAGTTACCAGTTGGGGACAGACTACGAGCAGTACTTC. As protein: CASSYQLGTDYEQYF.

The chain employs TRBV29-1 and TRBJ1-1; the D gene is possibly TRBD1 (6 bases). V was pared by 3 bases and J by 1 base, with 12 bases between. The length of the CDR3 is 14 residues. Per the germline V gene, CDR1 is SQVTM and CDR2 is ANQGSEA. CDR3 residues: CSVDPRGGNTEAFF. DNA of the CDR3: TGCAGCGTTGACCCCAGGGGAGGGAACACTGAAGCTTTCTTT.

This rearrangement joins TRBV4-2 to TRBJ1-2; D remains unclear. This CDR3 is built from 14 residues. CDR1 is LGHNA and CDR2 is YNFKEQ in the germline V gene. V was shortened by 2 bases and J by 6 bases, with 13 bases between the two germline ends. CDR3 protein: CASSQLREGHGYTF. Written as DNA, the CDR3 is TGTGCCAGCAGCCAATTAAGGGAAGGTCATGGCTACACCTTC.

The gene calls are TRBV19 and TRBJ1-6; 12 bases line up with TRBD1. The length of the CDR3 is 16 residues. Germline values: CDR1 LNHDA, CDR2 SQIVND (reference sequence). V dropped 1 base and J dropped 8; count of bases not matched to a gene: 3. The CDR3 reads CASSIVGTGGYSPLHF. The CDR3 DNA sequence: TGTGCCAGTAGTATAGTCGGGACAGGGGGCTATTCACCCCTCCACTTT.

The gene calls are TRBV6-5 and TRBJ1-2; 7 bases map to TRBD1. Trimming at V came to 4 bases and at J to 4 bases, leaving 12 bases not matched to a gene. CDR3 size: 16 residues. In germline, CDR1 is MNHEY, CDR2 SVGAGI. CDR3 DNA: TGTGCCAGCAGTTCGACTCTAAACAGGGGACTCTATGGCTACACCTTC. It encodes CASSSTLNRGLYGYTF.

The sample holds a few counts of this clonotype. As DNA, the CDR3 is TGTGCCAGCAGCCCGGAAAACACAGATACGCAGTATTTT. Amino acids: CASSPENTDTQYF. V is TRBV2 and J is TRBJ2-3, with D unclear. Looked up from germline, CDR1 is SNHLY and CDR2 is FYNNEI. The CDR3 spans 13 residues. The ends were cut back, 6 bases at V and 2 bases at J, with 9 bases in the middle.

The V and J genes are TRBV12-3 or TRBV12-4 and TRBJ1-5, with a weak D call TRBD1 (6 bases). With 4 bases removed from V and 1 base from J, the gap between germline ends came to 11 bases. The CDR3 is 15 residues long. Here the CDR3 DNA reads TGTGCCAGCAGTTCCCCAGGGGCAAGCAATCAGCCCCAGCATTTT. Translation gives CASSSPGASNQPQHF.

This clonotype came up once. The chain is built from TRBV10-1 and TRBJ2-2; TRBD2 matches at 10 bases. CDR1 is WNHNN, CDR2 SYGVQD, per germline (reference sequence). This CDR3 has 16 residues. The V gene end was trimmed by 3 bases and the J gene end by 3 bases; junction bases not matched to a gene: 4. In nucleotides, the CDR3 is TGCGCCAGCAGTGACACTAGCGGGGCCTACACCGGGGAGCTGTTTTTT. Residues: CASSDTSGAYTGELFF.

This clonotype has just a few counts. The V gene is TRBV27, the J gene TRBJ1-1; no reliable D call. The CDR3 loop spans 13 amino acids. Per the germline V gene, CDR1 is MNHEY and CDR2 is SMNVEV (reference sequence). Trimming took off 4 bases at V and 0 bases at J, with 6 bases between the two ends. The CDR3 nucleotides read TGTGCCAGCAGTTCCAGGATGAACACTGAAGCTTTCTTT. This encodes CASSSRMNTEAFF.

The chain has TRBV30 and TRBJ1-5; 7 nucleotides agree with TRBD1. V gave up 1 base and J gave up 1 base; unmatched junction bases: 13. This CDR3 region has 18 residues. The germline V gene encodes CDR1 GTSNPN and CDR2 SVGIG (reference sequence). This CDR3 is CAWSGTRDSTFSNQPQHF. CDR3 sequence (DNA): TGTGCCTGGAGTGGAACCCGGGACAGCACTTTCAGCAATCAGCCCCAGCATTTT.

The V call is TRBV6-5, the J call TRBJ2-5, with TRBD1 identical over 7 bases. J lost 0 bases, V lost 2 bases, and 3 bases had no gene match. This CDR3 spans 15 amino acids. CDR1 MNHEY and CDR2 SVGAGI come from the germline V gene. The CDR3 spells CASSYEGADQETQYF. CDR3 in DNA: TGTGCCAGCAGTTACGAGGGGGCGGACCAAGAGACCCAGTACTTC.

The genes are TRBV12-3 or TRBV12-4 and TRBJ1-6; D ambiguous. The CDR3 sequence is 12 residues long. V lost 2 bases to trimming and J lost 5 bases, with 1 base between them. The CDR3, as DNA: TGTGCCAGCAGTTTAAATAATTCACCCCTCCACTTT. This sequence encodes CASSLNNSPLHF.

The chain joins TRBV19 to TRBJ2-7, with TRBD1 matching 8 bases. J gave up 2 bases and V 5 bases, and 11 bases lay outside the gene matches. This CDR3 spans 16 amino acids. Germline CDR1 is LNHDA and CDR2 is SQIVND (reference sequence). As DNA, the CDR3 is TGTGCCAGTAGTTATGACGGACAGGGAAGAGCCTACGAGCAGTACTTC. Translating it yields CASSYDGQGRAYEQYF.

This rearrangement joins TRBV6-1 to TRBJ2-6; D possibly corresponds to TRBD1 (6 bases). The CDR3 contains 17 residues. Deletions cut 9 bases from V and 0 bases from J, with 18 bases between. Germline CDR1 is MNHNS and CDR2 is SASEGT. DNA for the CDR3: TGTGCCAGTACACGTACAGGGACCACCTCTGGGGCCAACGTCCTGACTTTC. Translated: CASTRTGTTSGANVLTF.